This T cell receptor beta chain was identified during a study of blood T cell repertoires in COVID-19. About the research overall: Samples taken during acute and convalescent COVID-19 were collected in the United States, Italy and Spain. PBMCs, B-cell-depleted T cells, or T cells provided the cDNA or gDNA that made up the material.

In Seattle, patients joined the study during active infection and were tracked longitudinally. V was shortened by 1 base and J by 8 bases, with 11 bases between the two germline ends. The CDR3 runs to 14 residues. Germline assignment: CDR1 SEHNR and CDR2 FQNEAQ (reference sequence). In this sample, this clone turned up many times. Authors' data handling: Estimation of nucleated cell counts was performed using reference gene primer amplification. Repertoires were generated with immunoSEQ multiplex PCR, while TCRdb's copy carries only in-frame clones and drops some. V, J and clone size reflect that table, while D and trimming were determined from the DNA. The profile shows some 170,000 clones, more than 80% of them singletons.

Sequencing input: peripheral blood. This TCR was sampled from a woman aged 35 to 49 with COVID-19, enrolled during active disease. The rearrangement joins TRBV7-9 to TRBJ1-4, with D possibly TRBD1 on 6 matching bases. The CDR3 sequence is CASSLVGTSEKLFF. CDR3 in DNA: TGTGCCAGCAGCTTAGTTGGGACAAGCGAAAAACTGTTTTTT.